Following are 15 T cell receptor beta chains from one sample sequenced in a study of blood T cell repertoires in COVID-19. The method was immunoSEQ multiplex PCR; TCRdb's version includes in-frame clones alone and lacks a portion of them. This table holds around 110,000 clones, roughly 89% found once. The sample consisted of peripheral blood. The receptors were sampled from a man in his forties or fifties with acute or convalescent COVID-19.

The J gene is TRBJ1-1, the V gene TRBV19; 10 nucleotides line up with TRBD1. CDR3 length equals 14 residues. Germline CDR1 is LNHDA and CDR2 is SQIVND (reference sequence). J gave up 4 bases and V 4 bases, and 3 bases lay outside the gene matches. The CDR3 coding sequence is TGTGCCAGTAGTACCGGGACAGGGGCCACTGAAGCTTTCTTT. Protein product: CASSTGTGATEAFF.

J is TRBJ1-1 and V is TRBV12-5; possibly TRBD1 for D (5 bases). The CDR3 spans 13 residues. CDR1 and CDR2 (germline): LGHNT, FRNRAP. The V end lost 4 bases, the J end lost 1 base, and 7 bases lay between the germline ends. CDR3 region: CASGSTANTEAFF. CDR3 DNA sequence: TGTGCTAGTGGTTCGACAGCGAACACTGAAGCTTTCTTT.

A single count supports this clone. V usage is TRBV20-1 and J usage is TRBJ2-3; a weak D match, TRBD2 (6 bases). CDR1 DFQATT and CDR2 SNEGSKA come from the germline V gene (reference sequence). The CDR3 length is 18 residues. The ends were cut back, 3 bases at V and 0 bases at J, with 22 bases in the middle. The CDR3 region is CSASAPPLLATSTDTQYF. DNA for the CDR3: TGCAGTGCTAGTGCCCCCCCACTACTAGCCACTAGCACAGATACGCAGTATTTT.

This sequence joins TRBV7-6 and TRBJ2-5, with D perhaps matching TRBD1 (6 bases). Trimming took 2 bases from V and 1 from J, leaving 8 bases between them. The CDR3 totals 14 residues. Germline V gives CDR1 SGHVS, CDR2 FNYEAQ. In nucleotides, the CDR3 is TGTGCCAGCAGCTTATCAGGGGCCCAAGAGACCCAGTACTTC. It specifies CASSLSGAQETQYF.

The chain couples TRBV18 to TRBJ1-1, with TRBD1 identical over 12 bases. CDR1 is KGHSH, CDR2 LQKENI, per germline. The junction had 11 bases not matched to a gene; V was cut back by 5 bases and J by 10 bases. CDR3 length: 15 amino acids. The DNA for the CDR3 is TGTGCCAGCTCATCCTCCGGGACAGGGGGCATGACAGCTTTCTTT. It is translated as CASSSSGTGGMTAFF.

This chain joins TRBV28 and TRBJ1-5; TRBD1 matches at 8 bases. CDR1 is MDHEN, CDR2 SYDVKM, per germline. J was trimmed by 6 bases and V by 5 bases; bases with no gene match: 6. The CDR3 is 14 amino acids. CDR3 amino acids: CASSPRQGFQPQHF. Here the CDR3 DNA reads TGTGCCAGCAGTCCCCGACAGGGGTTTCAGCCCCAGCATTTT.

The gene calls are TRBV6-5 and TRBJ1-5; tentatively, D is TRBD1 (6 bases). The CDR3 covers 14 residues. V shed 6 bases and J shed 5 bases, with 14 bases lying between them. Germline lookup yields CDR1 MNHEY and CDR2 SVGAGI. The CDR3 DNA follows: TGTGCCAGCAGCCCGACAGGACGGCATCAGCCCCAGCATTTT. Translating it yields CASSPTGRHQPQHF.

J is TRBJ1-6 and V is TRBV6-5; D not resolved. Between the trimmed V and J ends, which lost 4 bases and 10 bases, there was a span of 14 bases. CDR1 is MNHEY and CDR2 is SVGAGI in the germline V gene. The CDR3 loop spans 14 amino acids. CDR3 loop: CASSSGIERSPLHF. The CDR3 DNA follows: TGTGCCAGCAGTTCCGGGATCGAGAGGTCACCCCTCCACTTT.

There are a few counts of this clone. V gene TRBV4-1 combines with J gene TRBJ1-2; 8 positions match TRBD1. The CDR3 extends over 15 amino acids. V shed 4 bases, J shed 4 bases, and the junction held 8 bases outside the gene matches. Germline CDR1 and CDR2: MGHRA and YSYEKL. The CDR3 bases are TGCGCCAGCAGCCCAGGGGGACAGGAGACCTATGGCTACACCTTC. Encoded protein: CASSPGGQETYGYTF.

This clone came up once. The rearrangement uses TRBV19 and TRBJ1-2; 7 bases match TRBD1. The V segment lost 6 bases and the J segment 2 bases; nucleotides outside the gene matches: 6. The CDR3 is made up of 14 amino acids. The V gene's germline CDR1 is LNHDA and CDR2 SQIVND (reference sequence). The CDR3 here is CASRPTGKNYGYTF. The CDR3 nucleotides read TGTGCCAGTAGGCCGACAGGGAAAAACTATGGCTACACCTTC.

About this clone: Other DNA sequences in this specimen translate into the identical CDR3. The chain employs TRBV18 and TRBJ1-1, with unresolved D. The CDR3 covers 13 residues. Germline CDR1 KGHSH, CDR2 LQKENI. The V end was cut by 3 bases, the J end by 3 bases, with 8 bases between. The CDR3 DNA reads as TGTGCCAGCTCACCCGGCGGGGACACTGAAGCTTTCTTT. Translation: CASSPGGDTEAFF.

In its sample, this clone was seen a few times. The chain carries TRBV5-5 and TRBJ1-5; 9 nucleotides match TRBD1. The CDR3 length is 14 residues. The V gene end was trimmed by 3 bases and the J gene end by 5 bases; junction bases not matched to a gene: 3. Germline V gene sequence: CDR1 SGHKS, CDR2 YYEKEE (reference sequence). The CDR3 here is CASSWTGADQPQHF. Written as DNA, the CDR3 is TGTGCCAGCAGCTGGACAGGGGCGGATCAGCCCCAGCATTTT. Supplemented by reference TRBV5-5 and TRBJ1-5, the full variable domain reads DAGVTQSPTHLIKTRGQQVTLRCSPISGHKSVSWYQQVLGQGPQFIFQYYEKEERGRGNFPDRFSARQFPNYSSELNVNALLLGDSALYLCASSWTGADQPQHFGDGTRLSIL.

The gene calls are TRBV5-4 and TRBJ2-5; 7 bases agree with TRBD1. CDR3 size: 14 residues. With V trimmed by 4 bases and J by 4 bases, 7 bases remained unmatched. Per the germline V gene, CDR1 is SGHNT and CDR2 is YYREEE (reference sequence). In DNA form, the CDR3 reads TGTGCCAGCAGCCTAATGACAGGGAGAGAGACCCAGTACTTC. Its translation: CASSLMTGRETQYF. Drawing the rest from reference TRBV5-4 and TRBJ2-5, the complete variable domain is ETGVTQSPTHLIKTRGQQVTLRCSSQSGHNTVSWYQQALGQGPQFIFQYYREEENGRGNFPPRFSGLQFPNYSSELNVNALELDDSALYLCASSLMTGRETQYFGPGTRLLVL.

V and J are TRBV6-2 or TRBV6-3 and TRBJ2-7; possibly TRBD2 for D (5 bases). The V gene lost 4 bases and the J gene lost 2 bases, with 18 bases spanning the gap. CDR1 MNHEY and CDR2 SVGEGT come from the germline V gene. The CDR3 is made up of 16 amino acids. The CDR3 loop reads CASSSPGIRRPYEQYF. For the CDR3, the DNA is TGTGCCAGCAGTTCCCCCGGGATCCGACGTCCCTACGAGCAGTACTTC.

The chain recombines TRBV7-9 with TRBJ1-2; 10 bases line up with TRBD1. The germline V gene encodes CDR1 SEHNR and CDR2 FQNEAQ (reference sequence). V dropped 5 bases and J dropped 5; count of bases not matched to a gene: 8. This CDR3 has 15 amino acids. The CDR3 reads CASSKTGGVGYGYTF. The CDR3 nucleotides are TGTGCCAGCAGCAAGACAGGGGGCGTTGGATATGGCTACACCTTC.